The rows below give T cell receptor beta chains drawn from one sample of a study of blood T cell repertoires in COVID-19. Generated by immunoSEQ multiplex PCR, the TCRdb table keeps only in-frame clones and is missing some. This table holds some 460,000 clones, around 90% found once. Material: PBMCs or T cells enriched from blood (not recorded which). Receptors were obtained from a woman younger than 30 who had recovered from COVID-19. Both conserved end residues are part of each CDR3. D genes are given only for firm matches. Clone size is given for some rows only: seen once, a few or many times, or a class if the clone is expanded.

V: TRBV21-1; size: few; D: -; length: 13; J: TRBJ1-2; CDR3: CASSGGRNYGYTF; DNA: TGTGCCAGCAGTGGGGGCAGGAACTATGGCTACACCTTC
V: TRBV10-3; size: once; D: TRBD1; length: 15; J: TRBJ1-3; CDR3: CASQTGTLTGNTIYF; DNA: TGTGCCAGCCAGACAGGGACACTAACTGGAAACACCATATATTTT
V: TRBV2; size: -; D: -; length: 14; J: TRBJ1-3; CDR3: CASREDSIGNTIYF; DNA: TGTGCCAGCAGGGAAGACAGTATTGGAAACACCATATATTTT
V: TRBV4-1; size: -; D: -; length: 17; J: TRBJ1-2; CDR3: CASSQVSGGASNYGYTF; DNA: TGCGCCAGCAGCCAAGTGTCTGGGGGCGCGAGTAACTATGGCTACACCTTC
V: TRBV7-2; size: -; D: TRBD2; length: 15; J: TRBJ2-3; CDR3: CASSLGLAGTDTQYF; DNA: TGTGCCAGCAGCTTAGGGCTAGCGGGGACAGATACGCAGTATTTT
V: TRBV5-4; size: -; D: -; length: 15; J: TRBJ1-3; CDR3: CASSRPSEAGNTIYF; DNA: TGTGCCAGCAGCCGTCCATCAGAGGCTGGAAACACCATATATTTT
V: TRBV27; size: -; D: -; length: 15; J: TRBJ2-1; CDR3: CASSLSGWGDNEQFF; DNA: TGTGCCAGCAGTTTATCGGGGTGGGGGGACAATGAGCAGTTCTTC
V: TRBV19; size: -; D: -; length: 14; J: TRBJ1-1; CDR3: CASSIGVEDTEAFF; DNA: TGTGCCAGTAGTATAGGGGTCGAGGACACTGAAGCTTTCTTT
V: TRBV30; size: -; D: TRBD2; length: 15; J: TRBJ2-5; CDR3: CAWSGGGAFQETQYF; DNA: TGTGCCTGGAGCGGCGGGGGGGCCTTCCAAGAGACCCAGTACTTC
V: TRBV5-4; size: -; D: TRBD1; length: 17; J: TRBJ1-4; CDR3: CASSLGDRGIGNEKLFF; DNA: TGTGCCAGCAGCTTGGGGGACAGGGGGATAGGGAATGAAAAACTGTTTTTT
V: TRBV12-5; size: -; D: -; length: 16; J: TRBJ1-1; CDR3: CASGLVLNREGIEAFF; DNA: TGTGCTAGTGGTTTGGTACTGAACAGGGAGGGAATTGAAGCTTTCTTT
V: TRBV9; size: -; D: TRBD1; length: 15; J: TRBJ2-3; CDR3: CASSVGTGGTDTQYF; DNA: TGTGCCAGCAGCGTAGGGACAGGAGGTACAGATACGCAGTATTTT
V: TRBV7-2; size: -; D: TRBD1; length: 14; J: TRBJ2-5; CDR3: CASSQDRGQETQYF; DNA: TGTGCCAGCAGCCAAGACAGGGGGCAAGAGACCCAGTACTTC
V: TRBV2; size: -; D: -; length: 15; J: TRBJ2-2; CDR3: CASRVLGRGTGELFF; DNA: TGTGCCAGCAGGGTTCTTGGGAGAGGCACCGGGGAGCTGTTTTTT
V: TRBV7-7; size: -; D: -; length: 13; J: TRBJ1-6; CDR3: CASSSGGNSPLHF; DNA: TGTGCTAGCAGTTCCGGGGGGAATTCACCCCTCCACTTT
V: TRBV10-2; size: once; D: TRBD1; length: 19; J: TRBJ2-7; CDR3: CASEINRGDSFGDTYEQYF; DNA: TGCGCCAGCGAGATCAACAGGGGGGACTCCTTTGGGGATACCTACGAGCAGTACTTC
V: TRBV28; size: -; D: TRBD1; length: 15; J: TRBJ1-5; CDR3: CASITGGSGNQPQHF; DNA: TGTGCCAGCATTACAGGGGGCTCTGGCAATCAGCCCCAGCATTTT
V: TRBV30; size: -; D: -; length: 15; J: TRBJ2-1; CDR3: CAWSGPSQNYNEQFF; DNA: TGTGCCTGGAGTGGCCCTTCGCAGAACTACAATGAGCAGTTCTTC
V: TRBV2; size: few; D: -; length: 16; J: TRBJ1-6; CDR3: CASRDTGIRLDSPLHF; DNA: TGTGCCAGCAGGGACACAGGGATTAGGTTAGACTCACCCCTCCACTTT
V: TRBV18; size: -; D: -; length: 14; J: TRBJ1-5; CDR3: CASSPRPESWPQHF; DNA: TGTGCCAGCTCACCGCGCCCGGAGAGTTGGCCCCAGCATTTT
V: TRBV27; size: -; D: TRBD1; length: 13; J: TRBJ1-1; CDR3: CASSYRGVGEAFF; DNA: TGTGCCAGCAGTTACAGGGGGGTTGGTGAAGCTTTCTTT
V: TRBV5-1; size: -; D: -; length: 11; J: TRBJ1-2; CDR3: CASSLGEEYTF; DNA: TGCGCCAGCAGCTTGGGGGAGGAGTACACCTTC
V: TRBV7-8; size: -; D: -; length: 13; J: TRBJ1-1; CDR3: CASSLDRQNEAFF; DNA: TGTGCCAGCAGCTTAGACAGACAGAATGAAGCTTTCTTT
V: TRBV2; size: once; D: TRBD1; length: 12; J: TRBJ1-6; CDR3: CASGQGYSPLHF; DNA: TGTGCCAGCGGACAGGGTTATTCACCCCTCCACTTT
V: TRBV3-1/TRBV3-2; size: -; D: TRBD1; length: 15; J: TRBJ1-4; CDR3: CASSQGRQGNEKLFF; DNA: TGTGCCAGCAGCCAAGGGCGACAGGGGAATGAAAAACTGTTTTTT
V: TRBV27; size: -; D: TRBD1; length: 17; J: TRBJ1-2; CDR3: CASSLLGGQGGIDGYTF; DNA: TGTGCCAGCAGTTTATTAGGGGGACAGGGGGGAATAGATGGCTACACCTTC
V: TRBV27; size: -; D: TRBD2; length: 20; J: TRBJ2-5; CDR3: CASSLTPRTLAGGPGETQYF; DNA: TGTGCCAGCAGTTTAACCCCCCGGACTTTAGCGGGGGGGCCAGGAGAGACCCAGTACTTC
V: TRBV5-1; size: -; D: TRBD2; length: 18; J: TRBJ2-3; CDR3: CASSLSGTSGVVADTQYF; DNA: TGCGCCAGCAGCTTATCCGGGACTAGCGGGGTAGTTGCAGATACGCAGTATTTT
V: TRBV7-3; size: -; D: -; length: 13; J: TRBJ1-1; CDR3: CASSLQVNTEAFF; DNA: TGTGCCAGCAGCTTACAGGTGAACACTGAAGCTTTCTTT
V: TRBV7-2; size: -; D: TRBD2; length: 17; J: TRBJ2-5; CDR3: CASSEGLAGGLIETQYF; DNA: TGTGCCAGCAGCGAGGGACTAGCGGGGGGGTTGATAGAGACCCAGTACTTC
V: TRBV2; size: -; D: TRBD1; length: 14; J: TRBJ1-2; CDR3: CASSLKQGHYGYTF; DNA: TGTGCCAGCAGTCTCAAACAGGGGCACTATGGCTACACCTTC
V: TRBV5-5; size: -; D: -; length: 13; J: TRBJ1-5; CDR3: CASARGVSQPQHF; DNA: TGTGCCAGCGCCCGGGGGGTAAGCCAGCCCCAGCATTTT
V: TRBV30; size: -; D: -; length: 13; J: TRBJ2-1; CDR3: CAWSEDSYNEQFF; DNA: TGTGCCTGGAGTGAGGACAGTTACAATGAGCAGTTCTTC
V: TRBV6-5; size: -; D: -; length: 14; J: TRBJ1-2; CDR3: CASSLQVGDYGYTF; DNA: TGTGCCAGCAGTCTCCAGGTCGGGGACTATGGCTACACCTTC
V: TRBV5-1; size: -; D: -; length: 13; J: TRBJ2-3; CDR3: CASSSRVTDTQYF; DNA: TGCGCCAGCAGCAGCAGGGTGACAGATACGCAGTATTTT
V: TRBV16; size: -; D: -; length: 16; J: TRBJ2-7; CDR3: CASSQSAGKNSYEQYF; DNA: TGTGCCAGCAGCCAATCCGCGGGGAAAAACTCCTACGAGCAGTACTTC
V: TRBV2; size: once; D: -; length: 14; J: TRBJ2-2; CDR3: CASKGTLNTGELFF; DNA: TGTGCCAGCAAAGGGACACTAAACACCGGGGAGCTGTTTTTT
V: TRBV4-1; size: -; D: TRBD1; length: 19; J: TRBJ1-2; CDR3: CASSQEGIGFVTGGHGYTF; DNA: TGCGCCAGCAGCCAAGAAGGGATTGGGTTTGTGACAGGGGGGCATGGCTACACCTTC
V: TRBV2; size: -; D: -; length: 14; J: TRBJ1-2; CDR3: CASSAAGGWVGYTF; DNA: TGTGCCAGCAGTGCCGCCGGCGGTTGGGTCGGCTACACCTTC
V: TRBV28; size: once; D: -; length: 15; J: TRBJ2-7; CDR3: CASSSLRGMGDEQYF; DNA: TGTGCCAGCAGTTCCTTGAGGGGGATGGGGGACGAGCAGTACTTC
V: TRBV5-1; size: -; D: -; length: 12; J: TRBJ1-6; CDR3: CASRTEGSPLHF; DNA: TGCGCCAGCAGAACGGAGGGGTCACCCCTCCACTTT
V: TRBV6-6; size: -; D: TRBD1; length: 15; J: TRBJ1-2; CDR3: CASSSMGQDAYGYTF; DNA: TGTGCCAGCAGTTCCATGGGACAGGACGCCTATGGCTACACCTTC
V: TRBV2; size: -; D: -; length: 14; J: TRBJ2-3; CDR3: CASNKQGGTDTQYF; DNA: TGTGCCAGCAACAAACAGGGGGGGACAGATACGCAGTATTTT
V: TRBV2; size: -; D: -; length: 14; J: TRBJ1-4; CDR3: CASSRQETNEKLFF; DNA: TGTGCCAGCAGTCGACAGGAAACTAATGAAAAACTGTTTTTT
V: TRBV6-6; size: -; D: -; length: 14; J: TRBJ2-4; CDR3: CASSYSSTQNIQYF; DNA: TGTGCCAGCAGTTACTCTAGTACCCAAAACATTCAGTACTTC
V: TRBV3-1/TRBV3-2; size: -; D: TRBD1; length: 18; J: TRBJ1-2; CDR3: CASSQSGQGAPGDYGYTF; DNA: TGTGCCAGCAGCCAATCGGGACAGGGGGCTCCAGGAGACTATGGCTACACCTTC
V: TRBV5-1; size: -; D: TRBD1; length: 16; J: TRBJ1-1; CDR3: CASSLQTGGLNAEAFF; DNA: TGCGCCAGCAGCCTACAGACAGGGGGCCTTAACGCTGAAGCTTTCTTT